This T cell receptor (beta chain) was retrieved from a study of a mutant IDH1 vaccine in newly diagnosed glioma. Background on the study: Most patients had radiochemotherapy with temozolomide before enrollment; others had one alone.

The repertoire was sequenced with immunoSEQ multiplex PCR; TCRdb's copy has only in-frame clones and lacks some. The data hold around 45,000 clones, with 88% observed a single time. Note on this clone: Antigen: not known.

J lost 5 bases, V lost 3 bases, and 12 bases had no gene match. Germline CDR1 reads SGHKS; CDR2 reads YYEKEE (reference sequence). The CDR3 totals 18 residues. Noted time point: week 35, safety follow-up. Every single dose of the vaccine, 300 ug of mutant IDH1 20-mer peptide, came with topical imiquimod. Each patient was administered eight vaccinations, scheduled in weeks 1, 3, 5, 7, 11, 15, 19 and 23. The input for sequencing was PBMCs, taken from a glioma patient whose treatment included an IDH1 peptide vaccine. The gene calls are TRBV5-5 and TRBJ2-5; 14 nucleotides agree with TRBD2. The source is a woman in her thirties or forties with glioma. In DNA form, the CDR3 reads TGTGCCAGCAGCTCCGGGACTAGCGGGGGACCCAGGCGCGAGACCCAGTACTTC. Translating it yields CASSSGTSGGPRRETQYF.